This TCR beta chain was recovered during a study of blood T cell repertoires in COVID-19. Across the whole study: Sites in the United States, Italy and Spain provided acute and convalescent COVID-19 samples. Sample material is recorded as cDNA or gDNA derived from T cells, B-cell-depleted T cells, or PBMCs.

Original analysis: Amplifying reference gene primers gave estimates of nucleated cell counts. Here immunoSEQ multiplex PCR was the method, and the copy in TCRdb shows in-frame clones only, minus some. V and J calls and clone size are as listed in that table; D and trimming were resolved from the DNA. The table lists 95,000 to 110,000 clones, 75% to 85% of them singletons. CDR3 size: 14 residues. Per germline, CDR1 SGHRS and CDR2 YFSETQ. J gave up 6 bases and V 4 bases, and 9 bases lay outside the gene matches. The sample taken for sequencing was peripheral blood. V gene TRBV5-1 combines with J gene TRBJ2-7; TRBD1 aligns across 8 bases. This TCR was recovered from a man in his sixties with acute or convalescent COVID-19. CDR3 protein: CASSLPLTGAEQYF. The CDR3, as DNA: TGCGCCAGCAGCCTTCCATTGACAGGGGCCGAGCAGTACTTC.